This entry lists 22 T cell receptor beta chains sequenced from one sample in a study of blood T cell repertoires in COVID-19 (dated by TCRdb to the early 2020s). Library preparation was by the immunoSEQ multiplex PCR assay. TCRdb limited this immuneACCESS table to in-frame rearrangements with V and J called. A share of clones is missing; checked studies link under half to unresolved V genes, and the rest is unexplained. This sample lists roughly 100,000 clones; nearly 90% were detected once. The ten largest account for more than 4.5% of the sample. Sequencing used peripheral blood. These receptors originate from a woman of 80 years or more with active COVID-19.

The chain employs TRBV28 and TRBJ2-3, with 7 bases matching TRBD1. There are 16 residues in the CDR3. V gave up 1 base and J gave up 6 bases; unmatched junction bases: 10. CDR1 and CDR2 (germline): MDHEN, SYDVKM. The CDR3 DNA sequence: TGTGCCAGCAGTTTATACAGACAGGGACCCGTGGATACGCAGTATTTT. The encoded protein is CASSLYRQGPVDTQYF.

This chain uses TRBV29-1 with TRBJ2-3, with a weak D call TRBD2 (6 bases). Trimming shortened V by 3 bases and J by 2 bases, and 12 bases separated the two germline ends. CDR3 length equals 14 residues. Germline CDR1 reads SQVTM; CDR2 reads ANQGSEA. The CDR3 DNA reads TGCAGCGTTGATGGCGGGGTGGACACAGATACGCAGTATTTT. Translating it yields CSVDGGVDTDTQYF.

V and J are TRBV15 and TRBJ1-3, with D hard to call. Trimming stripped 6 bases from V and 4 bases from J, with 13 bases between. Per the germline V gene, CDR1 is LNHNV and CDR2 is YYDKDF (reference sequence). CDR3 length: 14 residues. Written as DNA, the CDR3 is TGTGCCACCAGTCCCGACTTCGCGGGAAACACCATATATTTT. This sequence encodes CATSPDFAGNTIYF.

The rearrangement joins TRBV3-1 (or the pseudogene TRBV3-2) to TRBJ2-7, with D hard to call. This CDR3 comprises 14 residues. CDR1 is LGHDT and CDR2 is YNNKEL in the germline V gene (reference sequence). V was clipped by 5 bases and J by 4 bases, with 15 bases between them. The CDR3 nucleotides are TGTGCCAGCAGCTTCGGCGCGGCGATTTACGAGCAGTACTTC. Its translation is CASSFGAAIYEQYF.

The genes are TRBV5-6 and TRBJ1-1; 11 bases are shared with TRBD1. The CDR3 length is 17 residues. From germline, CDR1 is SGHDT and CDR2 YYEEEE. V lost 4 bases to trimming and J lost 4 bases; unmatched junction nucleotides: 12. The DNA for the CDR3 is TGTGCCAGCAGCCCTGGGACAGGGGGACCCCTAAGCACTGAAGCTTTCTTT. Translating it yields CASSPGTGGPLSTEAFF. Using reference TRBV5-6 and TRBJ1-1 for the parts outside the CDR3, the full variable domain is DAGVTQSPTHLIKTRGQQVTLRCSPKSGHDTVSWYQQALGQGPQFIFQYYEEEERQRGNFPDRFSGHQFPNYSSELNVNALLLGDSALYLCASSPGTGGPLSTEAFFGQGTRLTVV.

This chain connects TRBV10-3 to TRBJ1-2, with D perhaps matching TRBD1 (5 bases). Germline V gene data show CDR1 as ENHRY and CDR2 as SYGVKD. Trimming left V 8 bases short and J 8 bases short, with 15 bases between. The length of the CDR3 is 12 residues. CDR3 residues: CAIQQGLYGYTF. The CDR3 DNA is TGTGCCATCCAGCAGGGACTCTACGGCTACACCTTC.

V and J are TRBV19 and TRBJ1-2; 9 nucleotides match TRBD1. From germline, CDR1 is LNHDA and CDR2 SQIVND (reference sequence). V gave up 2 bases and J gave up 5 bases; unmatched junction bases: 6. The CDR3 has 15 residues. The CDR3 spells CASSIRPGQGYGYTF. The CDR3, as DNA: TGTGCCAGTAGTATACGTCCGGGACAGGGATATGGCTACACCTTC. Full variable domain (remainder filled in from reference TRBV19 and TRBJ1-2): DGGITQSPKYLFRKEGQNVTLSCEQNLNHDAMYWYRQDPGQGLRLIYYSQIVNDFQKGDIAEGYSVSREKKESFPLTVTSAQKNPTAFYLCASSIRPGQGYGYTFGSGTRLTVV.

The J gene is TRBJ1-2, the V gene TRBV9, with TRBD1 matching over 9 bases. The CDR3 runs 15 residues. With V trimmed by 2 bases and J by 7 bases, 9 bases remained unmatched. Germline V gives CDR1 SGDLS, CDR2 YYNGEE. As DNA, the CDR3 is TGTGCCAGCAGCGTCTCGCCGGGACAGGGACGTGGCTACACCTTC. Its translation is CASSVSPGQGRGYTF.

This chain uses TRBV28 with TRBJ2-3; TRBD2 agrees at 14 bases. The CDR3 sequence is 18 residues long. Trimming at V came to 6 bases and at J to 2 bases, leaving 10 bases not matched to a gene. Germline V CDR1 and CDR2: MDHEN, SYDVKM. Written as DNA, the CDR3 is TGTGCCAGCAGCACTACCGGACTAGCGGGGGGCTCCACAGATACGCAGTATTTT. This gives the protein CASSTTGLAGGSTDTQYF.

This clone was detected only once. The chain has TRBV3-1 (or the pseudogene TRBV3-2) and TRBJ2-3; D is possibly TRBD2 (5 bases). The CDR3 covers 12 residues. Trimming took 0 bases from V and 14 from J, leaving 12 bases between them. Germline loops: CDR1 LGHDT, CDR2 YNNKEL (reference sequence). The DNA for the CDR3 is TGTGCCAGCAGCCAAGATACCGGCGGGCTGTATTTT. It specifies CASSQDTGGLYF.

The chain carries TRBV5-4 and TRBJ2-7; D unresolved. This CDR3 contains 14 residues. Germline assignment: CDR1 SGHNT and CDR2 YYREEE (reference sequence). Trimming cost V 4 bases and J 0 bases, with 11 bases left between them. Here the CDR3 reads CASSRDGFSYEQYF. The CDR3 nucleotides are TGTGCCAGCAGCAGAGACGGGTTCTCCTACGAGCAGTACTTC.

The rearrangement uses TRBV19 and TRBJ2-7; maybe TRBD1 (6 bases). The CDR3 length is 14 residues. Germline V gene lookup returns CDR1 LNHDA and CDR2 SQIVND (reference sequence). Trimming cost V 3 bases and J 2 bases, with 11 bases left between them. CDR3 amino acids: CASSMLDRPYEQYF. Written as DNA, the CDR3 is TGTGCCAGTAGTATGCTGGACAGACCCTACGAGCAGTACTTC.

This clone has more than one count but fewer than ten. V gene TRBV28 combines with J gene TRBJ1-6; 10 bases align to TRBD1. J was trimmed by 7 bases and V by 2 bases; bases with no gene match: 2. This CDR3 comprises 15 residues. From germline, CDR1 is MDHEN and CDR2 SYDVKM. CDR3 nucleotides: TGTGCCAGCAGTTTACCGACAGGGGGCAATTCACCCCTCCACTTT. Its protein product is CASSLPTGGNSPLHF. The variable domain in full, with the rest retrieved from reference TRBV28 and TRBJ1-6, is DVKVTQSSRYLVKRTGEKVFLECVQDMDHENMFWYRQDPGLGLRLIYFSYDVKMKEKGDIPEGYSVSREKKERFSLILESASTNQTSMYLCASSLPTGGNSPLHFGNGTRLTVT.

The V call is TRBV19, the J call TRBJ2-2; 8 nucleotides agree with TRBD1. In germline, CDR1 is LNHDA, CDR2 SQIVND (reference sequence). This CDR3 region has 15 residues. V dropped 4 bases and J dropped 4; count of bases not matched to a gene: 5. The CDR3, as DNA: TGTGCCAGTAGTAGCCAGGGGGCAGCCACCGGGGAGCTGTTTTTT. It is translated as CASSSQGAATGELFF. The full variable domain, in which reference TRBV19 and TRBJ2-2 provide the parts outside the CDR3, is DGGITQSPKYLFRKEGQNVTLSCEQNLNHDAMYWYRQDPGQGLRLIYYSQIVNDFQKGDIAEGYSVSREKKESFPLTVTSAQKNPTAFYLCASSSQGAATGELFFGEGSRLTVL.

The chain employs TRBV28 and TRBJ2-7; TRBD1 agrees at 9 bases. Germline CDR1 reads MDHEN; CDR2 reads SYDVKM. With 3 bases clipped from V and 0 bases from J, the junction kept 9 bases outside the gene matches. The CDR3 has 17 amino acids. CDR3 nucleotide sequence: TGTGCCAGCAGTTTCCTTCCGGGACAGGGACCCTCCTACGAGCAGTACTTC. Translation: CASSFLPGQGPSYEQYF.

This clone was picked up one time. This chain links TRBV25-1 with TRBJ2-2; 11 positions match TRBD2. The V and J ends lost 6 bases and 5 bases, in that order; junction bases with no gene match: 11. This CDR3 is 17 amino acids long. In germline, CDR1 is MGHDK, CDR2 SYGVNS. CDR3 in amino acids: CASSPYLAGGGTGELFF. Here the CDR3 DNA reads TGTGCCAGCAGCCCATACCTAGCGGGAGGCGGGACCGGGGAGCTGTTTTTT.

V usage is TRBV5-6 and J usage is TRBJ1-5, with unresolved D. This CDR3 is built from 13 residues. V shed 1 base and J shed 2 bases, with 4 bases lying between them. Germline V CDR1 and CDR2: SGHDT, YYEEEE. CDR3: CASSLFGNQPQHF. In nucleotides, the CDR3 is TGTGCCAGCAGCTTGTTCGGCAATCAGCCCCAGCATTTT. Combining the CDR3 with reference TRBV5-6 and TRBJ1-5 gives the whole variable domain DAGVTQSPTHLIKTRGQQVTLRCSPKSGHDTVSWYQQALGQGPQFIFQYYEEEERQRGNFPDRFSGHQFPNYSSELNVNALLLGDSALYLCASSLFGNQPQHFGDGTRLSIL.

The rearrangement joins TRBV10-3 to TRBJ2-1; D is possibly TRBD2 (5 bases). CDR3 length: 16 amino acids. Germline CDR1 reads ENHRY; CDR2 reads SYGVKD. V lost 6 bases, J lost 5 bases, and 20 bases lay in between. CDR3: CAIRPSTGITNNEQFF. Here the CDR3 DNA reads TGTGCCATCAGACCCTCGACGGGAATAACGAACAATGAGCAGTTCTTC.

The V and J genes are TRBV3-1 (or the pseudogene TRBV3-2) and TRBJ2-7, with TRBD2 matching 7 bases. The CDR3 contains 13 residues. CDR1 and CDR2 (germline): LGHDT, YNNKEL (reference sequence). The V and J ends lost 4 bases and 3 bases, in that order; junction bases with no gene match: 3. CDR3 coding DNA: TGTGCCAGCAGCCCGGGACTACTCTACGAGCAGTACTTC. The encoded protein is CASSPGLLYEQYF.

This chain uses TRBV29-1 with TRBJ2-1, with 11 bases identical to TRBD1. The CDR3 runs 12 residues. J lost 14 bases, V lost 7 bases, and 10 bases had no gene match. Germline CDR1 is SQVTM and CDR2 is ANQGSEA. CDR3 bases: TGCAGCGCTACCGGACAGGGGGCGCTTAAGTTCTTC. It yields the protein CSATGQGALKFF.

The chain has TRBV9 and TRBJ2-1, with 14 bases fitting TRBD2. Germline lookup yields CDR1 SGDLS and CDR2 YYNGEE. V dropped 4 bases and J dropped 6; count of bases not matched to a gene: 9. This CDR3 has 17 residues. The DNA of the CDR3 is TGTGCCAGCAGCCCATACTCCGGGACTAGCGGGAGCAATGAGCAGTTCTTC. Protein sequence: CASSPYSGTSGSNEQFF.

The rearrangement uses TRBV7-8 and TRBJ2-2; tentatively, D is TRBD1 (5 bases). This CDR3 region has 15 residues. V was cut by 3 bases and J by 3 bases, with 11 bases left in between. CDR1 and CDR2 from the germline V gene are SGHVS and FQNEAQ. CDR3 coding DNA: TGTGCCAGCAGCTTTCGACAGACCTACACCGGGGAGCTGTTTTTT. Translated: CASSFRQTYTGELFF. Drawing the rest from reference TRBV7-8 and TRBJ2-2, the complete variable domain is GAGVSQSPRYKVAKRGQDVALRCDPISGHVSLFWYQQALGQGPEFLTYFQNEAQLDKSGLPSDRFFAERPEGSVSTLKIQRTQQEDSAVYLCASSFRQTYTGELFFGEGSRLTVL.